This T cell receptor (beta chain) was obtained from a study of radiotherapy plus CTLA-4 blockade in lung cancer. Study-level information: In roughly 19% of patients, objective responses were seen; around 31% had disease control.

TCRdb's table, derived via immunoSEQ multiplex PCR, lists solely in-frame clones and lacks some. The sample lists tens of thousands of clones; approximately 79% were seen once. The table lists this clone with a few counts. Its antigen is still unknown. Study-wide findings and caveats: After radiotherapy and ipilimumab, tumor-derived clones expanded in peripheral blood.

Chemo-refractory metastatic non-small-cell lung cancer patients were treated with focal radiation plus CTLA-4 blockade with ipilimumab. CDR3 length: 15 amino acids. J was trimmed by 4 bases and V by 10 bases; bases with no gene match: 13. The germline V gene has CDR1 SGHRS and CDR2 YFSETQ. This rearrangement joins TRBV5-1 to TRBJ1-4, with 7 positions matching TRBD1. The sequence was obtained from a human donor with non-small cell lung cancer who had a complete response to radiotherapy plus ipilimumab. The sample in question was peripheral blood, obtained from a patient treated with radiotherapy plus ipilimumab. CDR3 loop: CASRLQGQINEKLFF. The DNA for the CDR3 is TGCGCCTCCAGACTCCAGGGACAGATTAATGAAAAACTGTTTTTT.